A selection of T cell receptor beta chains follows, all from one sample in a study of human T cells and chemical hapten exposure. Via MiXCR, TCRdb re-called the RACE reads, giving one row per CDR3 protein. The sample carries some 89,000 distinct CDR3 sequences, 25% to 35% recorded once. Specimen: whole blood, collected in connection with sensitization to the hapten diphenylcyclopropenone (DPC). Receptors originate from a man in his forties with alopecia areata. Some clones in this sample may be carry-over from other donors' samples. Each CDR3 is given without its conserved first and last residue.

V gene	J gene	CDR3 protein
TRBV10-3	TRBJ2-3	AISESVADTQY
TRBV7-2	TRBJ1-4	ASSSSGTSNEKLF
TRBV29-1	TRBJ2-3	SVDVTDTQY
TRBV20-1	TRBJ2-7	SASYREHYEQY
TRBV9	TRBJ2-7	ASSLPPPPPPRPYEQY
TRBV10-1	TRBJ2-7	ATNPGTGDYEQY
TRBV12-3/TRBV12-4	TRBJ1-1	ASSSRTGPNTEAF
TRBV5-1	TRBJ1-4	ASSLGEANEKLF
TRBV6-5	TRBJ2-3	ASRLPGQSTDTQY
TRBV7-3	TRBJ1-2	ASSPGQGYGYT
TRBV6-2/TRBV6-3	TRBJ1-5	ASRPNGPSNQPQH
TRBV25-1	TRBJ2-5	ASSETGTSGSGAQY
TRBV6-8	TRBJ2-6	ASSPASPGSSGANVLT
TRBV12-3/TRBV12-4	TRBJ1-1	ASTGTGVTEAF
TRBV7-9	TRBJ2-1	ASSPHMREGPYNEQF
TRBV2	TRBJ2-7	ASSERGGMGSEQY
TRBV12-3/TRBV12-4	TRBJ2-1	ASSLSLGLDEQF
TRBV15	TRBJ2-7	ATSREGGGAYEQY
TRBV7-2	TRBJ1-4	ASRSGLNEKLF
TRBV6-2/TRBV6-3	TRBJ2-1	ASSYRRTNFGNEQF
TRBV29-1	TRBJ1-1	SVGQPNTEAF
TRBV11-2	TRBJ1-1	ASSSYTRRDTEAF
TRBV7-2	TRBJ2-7	ASSLGPGQRNSYEQY
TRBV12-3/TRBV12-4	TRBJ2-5	ASSYLAQETQY
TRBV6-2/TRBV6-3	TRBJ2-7	ASSYVLPDSRSYEQY
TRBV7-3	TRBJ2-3	ASSSRGGHTDTQY
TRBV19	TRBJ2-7	ASSGGQGSSYEQY
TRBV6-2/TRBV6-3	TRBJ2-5	ASSRSPSGRSQETQY
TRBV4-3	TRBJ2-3	ASSQDITSGSLADTQY
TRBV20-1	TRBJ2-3	SGLLAGSTMAQDTQY
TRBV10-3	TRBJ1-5	AISESQTGGKQPQH
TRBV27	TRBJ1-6	ASSYRNNSPLH
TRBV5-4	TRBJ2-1	ASSSVKRLSGTSGRHVYNEQF
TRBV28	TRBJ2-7	ASSPRTGGRSQY
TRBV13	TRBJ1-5	ASSLKGSGYSNQPQH
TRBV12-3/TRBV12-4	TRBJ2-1	ASSPDRSYNEQF
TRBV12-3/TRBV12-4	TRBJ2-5	ASSLVEHQTQY
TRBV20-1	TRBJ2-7	SARDLRRGYEQY
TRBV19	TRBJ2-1	ASSIVLRGEQF
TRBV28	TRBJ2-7	ASSFRDYEQY